These 12 T cell receptor beta chains originate from one sample sequenced in a study of T cells in Graves' hyperthyroidism and ophthalmopathy. RNA transcripts gave rise to amplified TCR beta CDR3 regions. The TCR CDR3 was amplified in a first-round RT-PCR using the HTBI primer set. TCRdb reprocessed the multiplex PCR reads via MiXCR and lists one record per CDR3 protein. The data show fewer than 650,000 distinct CDR3 sequences, with 14% seen just once and roughly 7% held by the top ten. Sequenced material: blood. The receptor source for this set is a woman between 18 and 29 years old with Graves' ophthalmopathy.

This clonotype was counted many times. The chain has TRBV30 and TRBJ2-1; 7 nucleotides match TRBD2. Germline V lookup: CDR1 GTSNPN, CDR2 SVGIG (reference sequence). V dropped 4 bases and J dropped 2; count of bases not matched to a gene: 8. The length of the CDR3 is 15 residues. This CDR3 reads CAWTPGRSAYNEQFF. The DNA for the CDR3 is TGTGCCTGGACCCCCGGGAGGAGCGCCTACAATGAGCAGTTCTTC.

This clonotype has at least ten counts. This chain joins TRBV7-8 and TRBJ1-5; maybe TRBD1 (6 bases). The V gene lost 1 base and the J gene lost 1 base, with 8 bases spanning the gap. The CDR3 covers 15 residues. The germline CDR1 and CDR2 sequences are SGHVS and FQNEAQ. Here the CDR3 reads CASSLEQGSNQPQHF. The CDR3 DNA reads TGTGCCAGCAGCTTAGAACAGGGAAGCAATCAGCCCCAGCATTTT.

There are many counts of this clonotype. The chain combines TRBV20-1 with TRBJ2-1; 7 bases are a match to TRBD1. There are 13 residues in the CDR3. Per germline, CDR1 DFQATT and CDR2 SNEGSKA (reference sequence). Trimming took 3 bases from V and 7 from J; bases not matched to a gene: 6. For the CDR3, the DNA is TGCAGTGCTAGTTTGTCAGGGGGTAATGAGCAGTTCTTC. Protein: CSASLSGGNEQFF.

This clonotype was observed at least ten times. The chain recombines TRBV12-3 or TRBV12-4 with TRBJ2-5, with D possibly being TRBD1 (6 bases). The CDR3 consists of 13 residues. V dropped 3 bases and J dropped 4 bases, with 9 bases sitting between them. CDR3 sequence: CASSFDRRETQYF. For the CDR3, the DNA is TGTGCCAGCAGTTTCGACAGGAGAGAGACCCAGTACTTC.

This clonotype appeared a few times. The V and J genes are TRBV13 and TRBJ2-1; tentative D call: TRBD2 (6 bases). The CDR3 contains 19 residues. In germline, CDR1 is PRHDT, CDR2 FYEKMQ (reference sequence). The germline V and J ends were trimmed by 4 bases and 5 bases, with 27 bases remaining between them. CDR3 in amino acids: CASSSSDTAVAESNNEQFF. The CDR3 DNA reads as TGTGCCAGCAGCTCCTCCGATACCGCCGTAGCGGAATCCAACAATGAGCAGTTCTTC. Based on the CDR3 plus reference TRBV13 and TRBJ2-1, the full variable domain is AAGVIQSPRHLIKEKRETATLKCYPIPRHDTVYWYQQGPGQDPQFLISFYEKMQSDKGSIPDRFSAQQFSDYHSELNMSSLELGDSALYFCASSSSDTAVAESNNEQFFGPGTRLTVL.

CDR3 bases: TGTGCCAGCAGAACGGTCGGGAGGGCCGCCGAGCAGTACTTC. It codes for CASRTVGRAAEQYF. The chain is built from TRBV2 and TRBJ2-7; 8 bases line up with TRBD2. Germline lookup yields CDR1 SNHLY and CDR2 FYNNEI. Trimming removed 6 bases from V and 6 bases from J; junction bases left unmatched: 10. The CDR3 totals 14 residues.

This clonotype was picked up many times. V gene TRBV6-2 or TRBV6-3 combines with J gene TRBJ1-5; 7 nucleotides align to TRBD1. This CDR3 is 15 amino acids long. Trimming at V came to 4 bases and at J to 0 bases, leaving 3 bases not matched to a gene. Looked up from germline, CDR1 is MNHEY and CDR2 is SVGEGT. CDR3 bases: TGTGCCAGCAGTTGGGACAGTTATAGCAATCAGCCCCAGCATTTT. Protein: CASSWDSYSNQPQHF.

This clonotype occurred many times. The chain has TRBV28 and TRBJ2-3; D perhaps matches TRBD2 (5 bases). V lost 2 bases to trimming and J lost 0 bases, with 18 bases between them. The germline V gene has CDR1 MDHEN and CDR2 SYDVKM. This CDR3 has 18 amino acids. The CDR3: CASSLPPQEAESTDTQYF. CDR3 DNA: TGTGCCAGCAGTTTACCCCCGCAAGAAGCGGAGAGCACAGATACGCAGTATTTT.

This clonotype has ten or more counts. This sequence joins TRBV6-1 and TRBJ1-2; D may be TRBD1 (5 bases). The CDR3 has 11 residues. Trimming took 8 bases from V and 5 from J, leaving 9 bases between them. The germline CDR1 and CDR2 sequences are MNHNS and SASEGT. CDR3 sequence: CASGGNYGYTF. CDR3 DNA sequence: TGTGCCAGCGGGGGGAATTATGGCTACACCTTC.

The V gene is TRBV27, the J gene TRBJ2-7, with TRBD2 as a possible D gene (5 bases). V lost 3 bases to trimming and J lost 0 bases, with 12 bases between them. The CDR3 contains 15 residues. Germline lookup yields CDR1 MNHEY and CDR2 SMNVEV (reference sequence). The CDR3 region has the DNA TGTGCCAGCAGTTTGAGGGATCCGAGCTCCTACGAGCAGTACTTC. Its protein is CASSLRDPSSYEQYF.

The V and J genes are TRBV29-1 and TRBJ2-2; D might be TRBD1 or TRBD2, each matching 5 bases. CDR1 SQVTM and CDR2 ANQGSEA come from the germline V gene. The V gene lost 4 bases and the J gene lost 4 bases, with 7 bases spanning the gap. CDR3 length: 12 amino acids. CDR3 amino acids: CSVGDVTGELFF. The CDR3 nucleotides are TGCAGCGTTGGGGACGTCACCGGGGAGCTGTTTTTT.

This clonotype was recorded a few times. The V gene is TRBV28, the J gene TRBJ2-2, with a tentative D call TRBD1 (6 bases). This CDR3 region has 16 residues. The germline V gene has CDR1 MDHEN and CDR2 SYDVKM. The V and J ends lost 7 bases and 4 bases respectively, with 19 bases between them. For the CDR3, the DNA is TGTGCCAGCAAAGTTTGGGGGCTAGCAAGCACCGGGGAGCTGTTTTTT. Translation: CASKVWGLASTGELFF.